A selection of T cell receptor beta chains follows, all from one sample in a study of radiation and T cells in renal cell carcinoma. Data came from immunoSEQ multiplex PCR; TCRdb stores just in-frame clones and leaves some out. The table includes some 150,000 clones, over 65% detected once. The starting material was blood, obtained from a patient whose treatment included radiotherapy and nephrectomy. The receptors were sampled from a woman between 50 and 59 years old with renal cell carcinoma. The CDR3 runs from the conserved cysteine through the conserved F or W. The D gene is left open where the match is weak. The size field is filled for only some rows; it gives once, few, many or a size class.

j_call cdr3_length v_call clone_size d_call cdr3_nt cdr3_aa
TRBJ1-1 13 TRBV7-2 once - TGTGCCAGCAGCACCAGGCAGGGAGGAACAGCTTTCTTT CASSTRQGGTAFF
TRBJ2-6 13 TRBV7-2 - - TGTGCCTTACGAGGGTCTGGGGCCAACGTCCTGACTTTC CALRGSGANVLTF
TRBJ1-1 13 TRBV4-3 - TRBD1 TGCGCCAGCAGCTGGGGCTATACAGGGGGAGCTTTCTTT CASSWGYTGGAFF
TRBJ2-1 14 TRBV27 - - TGTGCCAGCACCACAAGGGGGGGCCGGGGTGAGCAGTTCTTC CASTTRGGRGEQFF
TRBJ1-4 15 TRBV2 - TRBD1 TGTGCCAGCAGTCCACCGGGACAGCCATTCGAAAAACTGTTTTTT CASSPPGQPFEKLFF
TRBJ1-1 13 TRBV19 - - TGTGCCAGTAGCCCTACAGGGACCCCTGAAGCTTTCTTT CASSPTGTPEAFF
TRBJ2-7 14 TRBV2 - - TGTGCCAGCAGTGAAGGCTACAGTTCGTACGAGCAGTACTTC CASSEGYSSYEQYF
TRBJ1-1 15 TRBV27 - - TGTGCCAGCAGTTTATCCACCTCAGGGGTCACTGAAGCTTTCTTT CASSLSTSGVTEAFF
TRBJ1-1 15 TRBV28 once TRBD1 TGTGCCAGCAGTTTGCTCACAGGGGTGGTACCTGAAGCTTTCTTT CASSLLTGVVPEAFF
TRBJ2-2 14 TRBV21-1 - - TGTGCCAGCAGCCGCCCGGTAATACCAGGGGAGCTGTTTTTT CASSRPVIPGELFF
TRBJ1-4 18 TRBV5-6 - - TGTGCCAGCAGCCGATTATTACAGGGTTCCAATGTGAATGAAAAACTGTTTTTT CASSRLLQGSNVNEKLFF
TRBJ2-5 14 TRBV10-1 few TRBD1 TGCGCCAGCAGTCATGAGGGAGCAGGGGGGACCCAGTACTTC CASSHEGAGGTQYF
TRBJ2-1 15 TRBV7-8 - TRBD1 TGTGCCAGCAGCTCCCCGGGACAGGGGTACAATGAGCAGTTCTTC CASSSPGQGYNEQFF
TRBJ2-5 15 TRBV11-2 - TRBD1 TGTGCCAGCACCCAGACAGGGGCTGGGGGGGAGACCCAGTACTTC CASTQTGAGGETQYF
TRBJ1-1 13 TRBV29-1 - - TGCAGCGTTGAACTTGGGGCTAACACTGAAGCTTTCTTT CSVELGANTEAFF
TRBJ2-1 15 TRBV10-3 once - TGTGCCATCAGAAAAGCGGAGAACTCCTACAATGAGCAGTTCTTC CAIRKAENSYNEQFF
TRBJ2-5 14 TRBV28 - TRBD1 TGTGCCACCGGGGGGACAGGGGGCTGGGAGACCCAGTACTTC CATGGTGGWETQYF
TRBJ2-1 13 TRBV10-1 - - TGCGCCAGCAGTACTGGGATCTACAATGAGCAGTTCTTC CASSTGIYNEQFF
TRBJ1-2 13 TRBV19 - TRBD1 TGTGCCAGCCCGGACCCAGGGGGCTGGGGCTACACCTTC CASPDPGGWGYTF
TRBJ2-2 14 TRBV7-6 - - TGTGCCAGCAGCTCGGAACCTTCCACCGGGGAGCTGTTTTTT CASSSEPSTGELFF
TRBJ1-2 15 TRBV10-3 - TRBD1 TGTGCCATCAGTGAGTCGAGGGACAGCTCCTATGGCTACACCTTC CAISESRDSSYGYTF
TRBJ2-7 14 TRBV4-3 - TRBD1 TGCGCCAGCAGCCAAGACAACAGGGGGTACGAGCAGTACTTC CASSQDNRGYEQYF